The present TCR beta chain was sequenced within a study of CD4+ T cells in melanoma. Study results and limitations: CD8+ T cell, macrophage and B cell function reportedly correlated with neoantigen-specific CD4+ T cells.

The CDR3 covers 15 residues. CDR1 and CDR2 (germline): LGHNA, YNFKEQ. V was clipped by 1 base and J by 8 bases, with 14 bases between them. TCRdb's copy holds only in-frame clones and misses some; the assay was immunoSEQ multiplex PCR. The table includes 45,000 or so clones, about 88% detected once. Notes on this clone: Its antigen is as yet unknown.

Sequenced material: peripheral blood. The TCR was taken from a human donor with melanoma. The chain recombines TRBV4-2 with TRBJ1-4; D is perhaps TRBD1 (5 bases). CDR3 loop: CASSQGQFKEEKLFF. In nucleotides, the CDR3 is TGTGCCAGCAGCCAAGGACAGTTTAAGGAGGAAAAACTGTTTTTT.